The present T cell receptor beta chain was sequenced within a study of shared clonotypes between healthy human individuals. Whole-study results and caveats: Around 5% of naive CD4 clonotypes were common to four donors.

As concerns this clone: Its cognate antigen is unknown.

With V trimmed by 5 bases and J by 2 bases, 3 bases remained unmatched. CDR1 is MNHEY, CDR2 SMNVEV, per germline (reference sequence). This CDR3 spans 15 amino acids. Here immunoSEQ multiplex PCR was the method, and the copy in TCRdb shows in-frame clones only, minus some. The table includes millions of clones, approximately 92% detected once. Sequenced: naive CD4+ T cells sorted from blood. The subset denotes: CD45RA+ positively selected. The chain employs TRBV27 and TRBJ2-6; 7 positions match TRBD1. The TCR sequence derives from a man between 18 and 35 years old in good health. The CDR3 here is CASSNRGAGANVLTF. CDR3 DNA sequence: TGTGCCAGCAGTAACAGGGGTGCTGGGGCCAACGTCCTGACTTTC.